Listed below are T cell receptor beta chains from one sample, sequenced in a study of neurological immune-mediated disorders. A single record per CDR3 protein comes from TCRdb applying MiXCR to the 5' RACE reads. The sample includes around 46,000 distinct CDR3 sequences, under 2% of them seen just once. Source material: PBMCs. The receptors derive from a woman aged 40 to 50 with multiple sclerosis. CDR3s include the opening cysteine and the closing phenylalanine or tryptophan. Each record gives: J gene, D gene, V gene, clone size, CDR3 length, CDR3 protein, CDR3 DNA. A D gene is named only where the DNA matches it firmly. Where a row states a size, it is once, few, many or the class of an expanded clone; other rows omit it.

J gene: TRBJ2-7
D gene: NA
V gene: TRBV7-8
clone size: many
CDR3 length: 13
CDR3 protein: CASSFYLDYEQYF
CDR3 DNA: TGTGCCAGCAGCTTCTATTTGGACTACGAGCAGTACTTC

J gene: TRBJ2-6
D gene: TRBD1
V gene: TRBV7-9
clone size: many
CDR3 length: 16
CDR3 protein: CASSSRTGRGANVLTF
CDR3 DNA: TGTGCCAGCAGCTCACGGACAGGGAGAGGGGCCAACGTCCTGACTTTC

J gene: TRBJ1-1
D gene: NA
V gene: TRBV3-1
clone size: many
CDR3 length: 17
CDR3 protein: CASSQGIGGLMNTEAFF
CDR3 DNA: TGTGCCAGCAGCCAAGGGATCGGGGGGCTCATGAACACTGAAGCTTTCTTT

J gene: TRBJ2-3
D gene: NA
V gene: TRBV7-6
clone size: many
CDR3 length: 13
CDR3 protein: CASSFLQGDTQYF
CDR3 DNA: TGTGCCAGCAGCTTCCTCCAGGGAGATACGCAGTATTTT

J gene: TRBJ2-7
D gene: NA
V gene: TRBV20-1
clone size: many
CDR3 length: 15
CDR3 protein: CSARDGQGLGSEQYF
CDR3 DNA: TGCAGTGCTAGAGATGGGCAGGGGCTCGGGTCCGAGCAGTACTTC

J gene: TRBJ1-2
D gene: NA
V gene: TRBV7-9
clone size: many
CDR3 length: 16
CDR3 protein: CASSLERSSFGYGYTF
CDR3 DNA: TGTGCCAGCAGCTTAGAACGGTCCTCATTTGGCTATGGCTACACCTTC

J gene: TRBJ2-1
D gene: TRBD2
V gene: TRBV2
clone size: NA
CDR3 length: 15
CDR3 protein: CASSAGTSSLDEQFF
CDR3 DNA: TGTGCCAGCAGCGCCGGGACTAGCTCCCTAGATGAGCAGTTCTTC

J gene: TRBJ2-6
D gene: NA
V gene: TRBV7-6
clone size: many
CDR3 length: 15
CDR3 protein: CASSRQSSGANVLTF
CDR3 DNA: TGTGCCAGCAGCCGACAGTCCTCTGGGGCCAACGTCCTGACTTTC

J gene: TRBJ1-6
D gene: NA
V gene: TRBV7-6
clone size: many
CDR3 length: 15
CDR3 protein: CASSLMGTYNSPLHF
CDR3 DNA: TGTGCCAGCAGCTTAATGGGCACATATAATTCACCCCTCCACTTT

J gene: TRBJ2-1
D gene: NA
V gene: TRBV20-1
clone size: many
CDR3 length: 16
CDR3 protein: CSARVFGGSSYNEQFF
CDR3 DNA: TGCAGTGCTAGAGTCTTCGGGGGTAGCTCCTACAATGAGCAGTTCTTC

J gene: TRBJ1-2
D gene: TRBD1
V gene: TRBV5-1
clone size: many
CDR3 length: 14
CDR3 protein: CASSWGQGGLGYTF
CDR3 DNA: TGCGCCAGCAGCTGGGGGCAAGGGGGCCTTGGCTACACCTTC

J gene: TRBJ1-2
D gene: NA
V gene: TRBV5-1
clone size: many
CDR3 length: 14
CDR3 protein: CASSLATVNYGYTF
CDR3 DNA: TGCGCCAGCAGCTTGGCTACGGTTAACTATGGCTACACCTTC

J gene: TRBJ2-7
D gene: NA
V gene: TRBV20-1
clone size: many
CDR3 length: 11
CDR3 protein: CSVSGGYEQYF
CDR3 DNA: TGCAGTGTCTCTGGGGGGTACGAGCAGTACTTC

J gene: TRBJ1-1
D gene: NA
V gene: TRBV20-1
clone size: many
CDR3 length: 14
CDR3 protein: CSARNFVGNTEAFF
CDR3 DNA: TGCAGTGCTAGGAACTTCGTGGGGAACACTGAAGCTTTCTTT

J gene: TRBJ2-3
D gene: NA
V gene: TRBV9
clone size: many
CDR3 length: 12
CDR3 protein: CASSPLEATQYF
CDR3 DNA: TGTGCCAGCAGCCCCCTAGAAGCTACGCAGTATTTT

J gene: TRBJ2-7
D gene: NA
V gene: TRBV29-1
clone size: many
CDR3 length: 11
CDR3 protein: CSVGAGYEQYF
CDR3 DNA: TGCAGCGTTGGGGCGGGCTACGAGCAGTACTTC

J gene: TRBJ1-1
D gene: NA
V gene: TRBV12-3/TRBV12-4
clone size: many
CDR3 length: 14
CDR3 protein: CASSLGGGRKAAFF
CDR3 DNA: TGTGCCAGCAGTTTAGGTGGGGGGAGGAAGGCCGCTTTCTTT

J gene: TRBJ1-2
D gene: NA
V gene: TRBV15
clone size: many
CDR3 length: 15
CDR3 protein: CATSRERGFNYGYTF
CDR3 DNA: TGTGCCACCAGCAGAGAGCGCGGGTTTAACTATGGCTACACCTTC

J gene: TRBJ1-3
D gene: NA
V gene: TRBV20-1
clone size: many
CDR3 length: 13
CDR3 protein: CSARQGKRNTIYF
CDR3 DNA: TGCAGTGCTAGACAGGGAAAGAGAAACACCATATATTTT

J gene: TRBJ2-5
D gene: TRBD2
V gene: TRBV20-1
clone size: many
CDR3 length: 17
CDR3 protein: CSARDLIQRGDQETQYF
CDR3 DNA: TGCAGTGCTAGAGACCTCATTCAGCGGGGGGACCAAGAGACCCAGTACTTC

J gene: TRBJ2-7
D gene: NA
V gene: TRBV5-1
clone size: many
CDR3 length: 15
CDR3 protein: CASSSGLPVIYEQYF
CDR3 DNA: TGCGCCAGCAGCTCCGGGCTCCCAGTTATCTACGAGCAGTACTTC

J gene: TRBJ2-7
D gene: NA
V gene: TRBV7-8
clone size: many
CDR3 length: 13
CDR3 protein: CASTQRHSYEQYF
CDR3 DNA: TGTGCCAGCACCCAAAGACATTCCTACGAGCAGTACTTC

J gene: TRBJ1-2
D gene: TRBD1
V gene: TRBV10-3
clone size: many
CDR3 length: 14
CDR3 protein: CATLPGQGNYGYTF
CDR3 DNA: TGTGCCACGCTACCGGGACAGGGGAACTATGGCTACACCTTC

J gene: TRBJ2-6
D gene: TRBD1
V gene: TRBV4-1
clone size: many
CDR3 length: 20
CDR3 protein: CASSRNPTGTGGVGANVLTF
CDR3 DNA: TGCGCCAGCAGCCGCAACCCGACCGGGACAGGGGGTGTAGGGGCCAACGTCCTGACTTTC

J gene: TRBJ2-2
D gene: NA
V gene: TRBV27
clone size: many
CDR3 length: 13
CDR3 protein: CASSPQRTGELFF
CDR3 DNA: TGTGCCAGCAGTCCGCAGAGAACCGGGGAGCTGTTTTTT

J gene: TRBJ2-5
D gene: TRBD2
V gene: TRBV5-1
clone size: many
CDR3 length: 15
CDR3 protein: CASTTSGGLQETQYF
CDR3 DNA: TGCGCCAGCACGACTAGCGGGGGCCTACAAGAGACCCAGTACTTC

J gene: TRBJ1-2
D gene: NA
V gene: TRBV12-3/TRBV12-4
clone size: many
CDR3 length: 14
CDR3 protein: CASTPGGLRYGYTF
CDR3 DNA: TGTGCCAGCACCCCCGGGGGGCTCCGCTATGGCTACACCTTC

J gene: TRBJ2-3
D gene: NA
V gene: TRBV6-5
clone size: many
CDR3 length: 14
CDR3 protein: CASSYGLAGDTQYF
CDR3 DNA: TGTGCCAGCAGTTACGGGCTAGCAGGAGATACGCAGTATTTT

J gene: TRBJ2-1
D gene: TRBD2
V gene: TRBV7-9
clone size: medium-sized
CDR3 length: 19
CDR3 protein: CASSLSTSGGASPPNEQFF
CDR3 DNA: TGTGCCAGCAGCTTAAGTACTAGCGGGGGGGCCTCTCCCCCCAATGAGCAGTTCTTC

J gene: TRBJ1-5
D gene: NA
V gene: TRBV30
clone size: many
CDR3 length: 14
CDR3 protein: CAWSVRGRNQPQHF
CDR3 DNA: TGTGCCTGGAGTGTTCGGGGGCGGAATCAGCCCCAGCATTTT

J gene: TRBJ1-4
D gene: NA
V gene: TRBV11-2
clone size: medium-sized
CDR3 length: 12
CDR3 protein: CASSLFREKLFF
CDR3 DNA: TGTGCCAGCAGCTTGTTTAGGGAAAAACTGTTTTTT

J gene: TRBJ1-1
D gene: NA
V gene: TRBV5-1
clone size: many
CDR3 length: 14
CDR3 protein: CASSPGVPSTEAFF
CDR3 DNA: TGCGCCAGCAGCCCGGGGGTCCCTTCCACTGAAGCTTTCTTT

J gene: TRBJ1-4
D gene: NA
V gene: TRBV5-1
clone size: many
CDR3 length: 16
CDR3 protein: CASSFSGPPREEKLFF
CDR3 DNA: TGCGCCAGCAGCTTTTCCGGGCCCCCTCGCGAAGAAAAACTGTTTTTT

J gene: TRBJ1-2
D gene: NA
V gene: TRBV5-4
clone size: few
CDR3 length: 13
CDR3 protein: CASSYPGRRGYTF
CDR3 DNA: TGTGCCAGCAGCTATCCGGGACGCCGGGGCTACACCTTC

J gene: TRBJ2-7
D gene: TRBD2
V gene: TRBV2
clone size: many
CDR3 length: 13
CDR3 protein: CASRRGLSYEQYF
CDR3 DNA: TGTGCCAGCAGGCGGGGGTTGAGTTACGAGCAGTACTTC

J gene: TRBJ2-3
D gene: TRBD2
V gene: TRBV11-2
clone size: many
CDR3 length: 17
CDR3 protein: CASSQPDTSGVGDTQYF
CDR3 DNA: TGTGCCAGCAGCCAACCGGACACTAGCGGGGTTGGAGATACGCAGTATTTT

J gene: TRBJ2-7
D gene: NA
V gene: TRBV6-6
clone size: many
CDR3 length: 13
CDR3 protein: CASRGRPSIEQYF
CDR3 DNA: TGTGCCAGCAGGGGACGCCCCTCTATCGAGCAGTACTTC

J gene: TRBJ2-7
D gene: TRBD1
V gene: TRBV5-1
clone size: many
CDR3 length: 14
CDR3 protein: CASREQGESYEQYF
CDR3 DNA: TGCGCCAGCAGAGAACAGGGGGAATCCTACGAGCAGTACTTC

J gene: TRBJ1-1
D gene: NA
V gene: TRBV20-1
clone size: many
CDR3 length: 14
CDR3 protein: CSAWEDFLNTEAFF
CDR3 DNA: TGCAGTGCATGGGAAGACTTTTTGAACACTGAAGCTTTCTTT

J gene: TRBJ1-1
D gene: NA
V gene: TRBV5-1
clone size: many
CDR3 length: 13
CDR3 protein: CASSYRENTEAFF
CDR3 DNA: TGCGCCAGCAGCTACAGGGAGAACACTGAAGCTTTCTTT

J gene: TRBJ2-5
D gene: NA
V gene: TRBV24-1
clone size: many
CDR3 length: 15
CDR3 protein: CATSDLRAGEETQYF
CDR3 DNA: TGTGCCACCAGTGATTTGAGGGCAGGGGAAGAGACCCAGTACTTC

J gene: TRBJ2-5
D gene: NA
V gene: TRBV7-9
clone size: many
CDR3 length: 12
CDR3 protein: CASSLNQETQYF
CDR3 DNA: TGTGCCAGCAGCTTAAACCAAGAGACCCAGTACTTC

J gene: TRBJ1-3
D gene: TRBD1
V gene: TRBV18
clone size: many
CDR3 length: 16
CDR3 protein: CATAKPDRGPGNTIYF
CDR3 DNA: TGTGCCACCGCGAAGCCCGACAGGGGCCCTGGAAACACCATATATTTT

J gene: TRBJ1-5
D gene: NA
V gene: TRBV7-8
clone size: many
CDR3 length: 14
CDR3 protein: CASTPTRGNQPQHF
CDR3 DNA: TGTGCCAGCACCCCTACGAGGGGCAATCAGCCCCAGCATTTT

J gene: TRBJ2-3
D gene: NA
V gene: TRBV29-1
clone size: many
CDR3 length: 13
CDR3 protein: CSALDSFTDTQYF
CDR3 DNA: TGCAGCGCTCTGGACAGCTTTACAGATACGCAGTATTTT

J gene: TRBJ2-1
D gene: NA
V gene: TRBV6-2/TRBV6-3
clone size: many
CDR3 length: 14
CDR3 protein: CASTGDGSYNEQFF
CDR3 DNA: TGTGCCAGCACCGGGGACGGATCCTACAATGAGCAGTTCTTC

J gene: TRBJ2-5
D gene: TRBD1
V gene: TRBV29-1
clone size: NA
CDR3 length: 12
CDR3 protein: CSVEEGQGSQYF
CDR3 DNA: TGCAGCGTTGAAGAGGGACAGGGAAGCCAGTACTTC

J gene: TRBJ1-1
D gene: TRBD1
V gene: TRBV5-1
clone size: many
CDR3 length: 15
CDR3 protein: CASSPGQGWNTEAFF
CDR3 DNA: TGCGCCAGCAGCCCCGGACAGGGGTGGAACACTGAAGCTTTCTTT

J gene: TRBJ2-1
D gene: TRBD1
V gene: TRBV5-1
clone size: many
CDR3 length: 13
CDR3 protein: CASSNRGKDEQFF
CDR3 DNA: TGCGCCAGCAGCAACAGGGGAAAGGATGAGCAGTTCTTC

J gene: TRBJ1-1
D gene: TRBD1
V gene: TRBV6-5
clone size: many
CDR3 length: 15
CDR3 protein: CASSYVGQGDTEAFF
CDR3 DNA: TGTGCCAGCAGTTACGTGGGACAGGGGGACACTGAAGCTTTCTTT

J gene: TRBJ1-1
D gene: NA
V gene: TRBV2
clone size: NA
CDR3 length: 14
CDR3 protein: CASSERDWNTEAFF
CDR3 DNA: TGTGCCAGCAGTGAAAGGGACTGGAACACTGAAGCTTTCTTT

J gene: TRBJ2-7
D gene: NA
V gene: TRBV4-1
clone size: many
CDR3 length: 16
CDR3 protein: CASSLRADGNNYEQYF
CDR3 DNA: TGCGCCAGCAGCCTACGAGCGGACGGAAACAACTACGAGCAGTACTTC

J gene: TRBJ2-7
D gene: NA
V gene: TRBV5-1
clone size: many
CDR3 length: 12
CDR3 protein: CASSRDNYEQYF
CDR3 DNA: TGCGCCAGCAGCCGCGACAACTACGAGCAGTACTTC

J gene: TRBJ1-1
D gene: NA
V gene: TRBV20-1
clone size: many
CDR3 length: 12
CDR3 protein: CSARGRALDAFF
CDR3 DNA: TGCAGTGCTAGAGGCAGGGCACTCGATGCTTTCTTT

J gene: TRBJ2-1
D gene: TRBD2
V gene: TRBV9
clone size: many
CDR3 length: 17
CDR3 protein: CASSVAGGGATYNEQFF
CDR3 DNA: TGTGCCAGCAGCGTAGCGGGCGGGGGGGCAACCTACAATGAGCAGTTCTTC

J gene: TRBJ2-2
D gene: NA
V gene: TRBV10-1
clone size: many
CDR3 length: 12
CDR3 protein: CASRTNTGELFF
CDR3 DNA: TGCGCCAGCAGGACCAACACCGGGGAGCTGTTTTTT

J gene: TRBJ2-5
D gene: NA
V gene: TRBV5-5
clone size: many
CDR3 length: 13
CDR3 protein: CASSFIGGETQYF
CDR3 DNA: TGTGCCAGCAGCTTCATTGGGGGAGAGACCCAGTACTTC

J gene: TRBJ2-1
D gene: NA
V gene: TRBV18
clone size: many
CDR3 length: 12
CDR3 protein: CASSPRRDEQFF
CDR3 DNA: TGTGCCAGCTCACCCCGGCGGGATGAGCAGTTCTTC